This TCR beta chain is from a study of OX40 agonist ivuxolimab in advanced cancers. General study results and limits: The average count of expanded clones was higher among CD8+ T cells than among CD4+. Dose levels from 0.1 to 3.0 mg/kg saw CD4+ and CD8+ blood T cells expand clonally by week 6.

Trimming took 3 bases from V and 10 from J, leaving 10 bases between them. The germline gives CDR1 MNHNY, CDR2 SVGAGI (reference sequence). The CDR3 runs to 12 residues. Points on this clone: Its antigen remains unknown.

Here immunoSEQ multiplex PCR was the method, and the copy in TCRdb shows in-frame clones only, minus some. This table has about 52,000 clones, roughly 85% appearing once. Collection of blood occurred at baseline, at cycle 4 day 1, and at cycle 7 day 1. The material was CD4+ or CD8+ T cells sorted from blood, obtained in a trial of the OX40 agonist ivuxolimab. This TCR was sampled from an adult with an advanced solid tumor such as melanoma, head and neck, liver or kidney cancer. The chain uses TRBV6-6 and TRBJ2-1; no reliable D call. The CDR3 DNA follows: TGTGCCAGCAGTTATCGAGTTTGGGAGCAGTTCTTC. Amino acids: CASSYRVWEQFF.